This passage covers 27 T cell receptor beta chains from one sample sequenced in a study of identical twins. TCRdb reprocessed the 5' RACE reads with MiXCR, giving one entry per CDR3 protein. The sample lists about 340,000 distinct CDR3 sequences; over 9% were seen once. These data are also associated with another study on yellow fever vaccine responses in identical twins.

The sample taken for sequencing was CD8+ T cells sorted from blood. These receptor sequences come from a woman aged 18-29 years in good health.

Notes on this clonotype: A read error may produce the germline difference seen at one junction end. The rearrangement joins TRBV19 to TRBJ1-5; the D is unclear. This CDR3 is 15 amino acids long. CDR1 and CDR2 (germline): LNHDA, SQIVND (reference sequence). CDR3 nucleotides: TGTGCCGGTAGTATAGTAGCTACACTGAATCAGCCCCAGCATTTT. It codes for CAGSIVATLNQPQHF.

This clonotype occurred many times. This rearrangement joins TRBV6-1 to TRBJ2-1; D is ambiguous. Germline CDR1 is MNHNS and CDR2 is SASEGT. With 2 bases removed from V and 4 bases from J, the gap between germline ends came to 6 bases. The CDR3 is 13 residues long. The DNA for the CDR3 is TGTGCCAGCAGTGAAAGAGCATACAATGAGCAGTTCTTC. Protein sequence: CASSERAYNEQFF.

This clonotype was found many times. The rearrangement uses TRBV7-9 and TRBJ2-1; the match to TRBD2 covers 7 bases. Germline V lookup: CDR1 SEHNR, CDR2 FQNEAQ (reference sequence). This CDR3 has 16 residues. V was pared by 1 base and J by 6 bases, with 9 bases of the junction left unmatched. This CDR3 reads CASSLGGLAARNEQFF. In DNA, the CDR3 is TGTGCCAGCAGCTTAGGCGGCCTAGCGGCCCGCAATGAGCAGTTCTTC.

The table lists this clonotype with a few counts. The chain has TRBV5-1 and TRBJ2-3, with TRBD2 as a possible D gene (6 bases). This CDR3 region has 17 residues. Germline loops: CDR1 SGHRS, CDR2 YFSETQ. V lost 4 bases and J 2 bases, leaving 20 bases between the germline ends. CDR3 protein: CASSPRLDVAATDTQYF. As DNA, the CDR3 is TGCGCCAGCAGCCCACGCCTGGACGTAGCGGCCACAGATACGCAGTATTTT.

This clonotype has a handful of counts. The chain is built from TRBV5-5 and TRBJ1-1, with a weak D call TRBD1 (5 bases). Trimming took 0 bases from V and 0 from J, leaving 9 bases between them. CDR1 and CDR2 (germline): SGHKS, YYEKEE (reference sequence). The CDR3 loop spans 15 amino acids. The CDR3 region is CASSLVGDLNTEAFF. The CDR3 DNA is TGTGCCAGCAGCTTGGTAGGGGATTTGAACACTGAAGCTTTCTTT.

This clonotype was detected only a few times. The V gene is TRBV29-1, the J gene TRBJ2-1; tentative D call: TRBD1 (6 bases). The germline V gene encodes CDR1 SQVTM and CDR2 ANQGSEA. The germline V and J ends were trimmed by 5 bases and 8 bases, with 10 bases remaining between them. The CDR3 sequence is 11 residues long. CDR3 sequence reads: CSVWTAHEQFF. The DNA for the CDR3 is TGCAGCGTTTGGACAGCACATGAGCAGTTCTTC.

The chain combines TRBV5-1 with TRBJ1-4; D remains unclear. Germline assignment: CDR1 SGHRS and CDR2 YFSETQ. This CDR3 region has 11 residues. The ends were cut back, 5 bases at V and 5 bases at J, with 4 bases in the middle. In DNA, the CDR3 is TGCGCCAGCAGAGAAAATGAAAAACTGTTTTTT. Encoded protein: CASRENEKLFF. Combining the CDR3 with reference TRBV5-1 and TRBJ1-4 gives the whole variable domain KAGVTQTPRYLIKTRGQQVTLSCSPISGHRSVSWYQQTPGQGLQFLFEYFSETQRNKGNFPGRFSGRQFSNSRSEMNVSTLELGDSALYLCASRENEKLFFGSGTQLSVL.

This clonotype was counted a few times. The V and J genes are TRBV20-1 and TRBJ1-5; TRBD1 matches 10 bases. Germline assignment: CDR1 DFQATT and CDR2 SNEGSKA (reference sequence). Trimming removed 7 bases from V and 7 bases from J; junction bases left unmatched: 4. The CDR3 runs to 12 residues. As DNA, the CDR3 is TGCAGTGGTGGGACAGGGGTACAGCCCCAGCATTTT. Translation gives CSGGTGVQPQHF.

This clonotype was detected only once. The J gene is TRBJ2-7, the V gene TRBV27; 8 bases are a match to TRBD1. The length of the CDR3 is 14 residues. CDR1 is MNHEY and CDR2 is SMNVEV in the germline V gene (reference sequence). J was trimmed by 3 bases and V by 5 bases; bases with no gene match: 6. Here the CDR3 DNA reads TGTGCCAGCAGTATAGGACAGGGCCGCTACGAGCAGTACTTC. This codes for CASSIGQGRYEQYF.

This chain connects TRBV7-8 to TRBJ2-2; TRBD2 agrees at 8 bases. The J segment lost 4 bases and the V segment lost 5 bases, leaving 18 bases of the junction unmatched. There are 19 residues in the CDR3. Germline CDR1 SGHVS, CDR2 FQNEAQ. The CDR3 bases are TGTGCCAGCAGCATGTCCCGGGAGGGCGGGAAAATAATCACCGGGGAGCTGTTTTTT. It specifies CASSMSREGGKIITGELFF.

V gene TRBV21-1 combines with J gene TRBJ1-4. TRBV21-1 is given as a pseudogene. This CDR3 region has 14 residues. In DNA, the CDR3 is TGTGCCAGCAGCAAAGGAGCAAGCGGTGAAAAACTGTTTTTT. Protein sequence: CASSKGASGEKLFF.

Only a few counts were recorded for this clonotype. The rearrangement uses TRBV11-2 and TRBJ2-5; D is ambiguous. V gave up 3 bases and J gave up 1 base, with 12 bases separating them. The length of the CDR3 is 15 residues. The germline CDR1 and CDR2 sequences are SGHAT and FQNNGV. CDR3 region: CASSFRFGFQETQYF. The CDR3 nucleotides read TGTGCCAGCAGCTTTCGCTTTGGATTCCAAGAGACCCAGTACTTC.

CDR3 sequence reads: CASSQEAGNTGELFF. CDR3 bases: TGTGCCAGCAGCCAAGAAGCAGGGAACACCGGGGAGCTGTTTTTT. The chain carries TRBV4-2 and TRBJ2-2, with D unresolved. V was shortened by 0 bases and J by 1 base, with 6 bases between the two germline ends. From germline, CDR1 is LGHNA and CDR2 YNFKEQ. The CDR3 consists of 15 residues.

Only one count was recorded for this clonotype. The V call is TRBV25-1, the J call TRBJ2-3; TRBD2 matches 8 bases. Germline lookup yields CDR1 MGHDK and CDR2 SYGVNS. Trimming at V came to 5 bases and at J to 5 bases, leaving 9 bases not matched to a gene. There are 15 residues in the CDR3. CDR3 sequence reads: CASSLTGGAGDTQYF. CDR3 DNA: TGTGCCAGCAGTCTTACGGGGGGGGCAGGAGATACGCAGTATTTT.

The V gene is TRBV9, the J gene TRBJ2-5, with 10 bases lining up with TRBD2. V shed 1 base and J 4 bases; nucleotides not matched to a gene: 7. The CDR3 totals 16 residues. CDR1 and CDR2 from the germline V gene are SGDLS and YYNGEE. CDR3 coding DNA: TGTGCCAGCAGCGTATTTCTAGCGGGGGAAACAGAGACCCAGTACTTC. Encoded protein: CASSVFLAGETETQYF.

This clonotype was observed many times. The chain combines TRBV3-1 with TRBJ1-6, with D hard to call. The CDR3 is 13 residues long. CDR1 LGHDT and CDR2 YNNKEL come from the germline V gene (reference sequence). The V gene lost 0 bases and the J gene lost 9 bases, with 6 bases spanning the gap. The CDR3 spells CASSQEGFSPLHF. The CDR3 DNA follows: TGTGCCAGCAGCCAAGAGGGTTTTTCACCCCTCCACTTT.

The rearrangement joins TRBV11-2 to TRBJ1-4; D gene unclear. The CDR3 is made up of 13 amino acids. V was clipped by 5 bases and J by 8 bases, with 12 bases between them. Germline assignment: CDR1 SGHAT and CDR2 FQNNGV. CDR3 residues: CASSPEGGEKLFF. The CDR3 DNA reads TGTGCCAGCAGCCCGGAGGGAGGAGAAAAACTGTTTTTT.

The V and J genes are TRBV28 and TRBJ2-1, with 9 nucleotides matching TRBD2. CDR3 size: 15 residues. The junction had 10 bases not matched to a gene; V was cut back by 5 bases and J by 8 bases. The germline gives CDR1 MDHEN, CDR2 SYDVKM. This CDR3 is CASSPHSGSSYEQFF. CDR3 nucleotides: TGTGCCAGCAGTCCCCATAGCGGGAGTAGTTATGAGCAGTTCTTC.

There are a few counts of this clonotype. The chain employs TRBV24-1 and TRBJ1-2; 7 positions match TRBD1. The germline gives CDR1 KGHDR, CDR2 SFDVKD. The CDR3 is made up of 15 amino acids. The ends lost 4 bases at V and 8 bases at J; junction bases unmatched: 12. This CDR3 reads CATSDPRMTGRGYTF. The CDR3 nucleotides read TGTGCCACCAGTGACCCACGGATGACAGGGAGAGGCTACACCTTC.

This clonotype was seen a few times. The rearrangement joins TRBV2 to TRBJ2-1, with TRBD2 identical over 13 bases. V shed 6 bases and J 7 bases; nucleotides not matched to a gene: 6. The CDR3 loop spans 15 amino acids. Per the germline V gene, CDR1 is SNHLY and CDR2 is FYNNEI. The CDR3 reads CASSRGTSGVNEQFF. For the CDR3, the DNA is TGTGCCAGCAGCCGCGGGACTAGCGGGGTGAATGAGCAGTTCTTC.

This sequence joins TRBV4-1 and TRBJ2-1; D may be TRBD1 or TRBD2 (6 bases each). The CDR3 totals 17 residues. Germline V gene lookup returns CDR1 MGHRA and CDR2 YSYEKL. Trimming took off 0 bases at V and 8 bases at J, with 20 bases between the two ends. CDR3 in amino acids: CASSQDSMGGVGDEQFF. CDR3 nucleotides: TGCGCCAGCAGCCAAGATAGTATGGGGGGCGTCGGGGATGAGCAGTTCTTC.

In this sample, this clonotype turned up a few times. The V gene is TRBV7-8, the J gene TRBJ2-5, with D possibly being TRBD2 (5 bases). Between the trimmed V and J ends, which lost 6 bases and 3 bases, there was a span of 14 bases. The germline V gene has CDR1 SGHVS and CDR2 FQNEAQ. The CDR3 is 14 residues long. CDR3 in amino acids: CASSYQLVEETQYF. The CDR3 coding sequence is TGTGCCAGCAGTTATCAACTAGTTGAAGAGACCCAGTACTTC.

This chain joins TRBV6-1 and TRBJ2-7; TRBD1 might be the D (6 bases). There are 15 residues in the CDR3. Trimming took 1 base from V and 3 from J, leaving 13 bases between them. Looked up from germline, CDR1 is MNHNS and CDR2 is SASEGT. This CDR3 reads CASSEEGDSGYEQYF. The CDR3 nucleotides read TGTGCCAGCAGTGAAGAGGGGGATTCCGGCTACGAGCAGTACTTC.

This clonotype turned up a few times. The chain links TRBV20-1 to TRBJ2-3; 7 bases fit TRBD2. The CDR3 is 15 amino acids. V was clipped by 4 bases and J by 3 bases; unmatched bases: 10. Per the germline V gene, CDR1 is DFQATT and CDR2 is SNEGSKA (reference sequence). CDR3 protein: CSAMVGGEMTDTQYF. CDR3 nucleotides: TGCAGTGCTATGGTGGGGGGGGAGATGACAGATACGCAGTATTTT.

This clonotype appeared a few times. J is TRBJ2-1 and V is TRBV7-9; D gene uncertain. The CDR3 loop spans 13 amino acids. Germline V gene lookup returns CDR1 SEHNR and CDR2 FQNEAQ (reference sequence). Trimming pared 5 bases from V and 5 bases from J, leaving 10 bases between. CDR3 sequence reads: CASSPELNNEQFF. CDR3 DNA: TGTGCCAGCAGCCCAGAACTCAACAATGAGCAGTTCTTC.

This clonotype was observed a handful of times. The CDR3 here is CASSRPAAGGAPQETQYF. The CDR3 coding sequence is TGCGCCAGCAGCCGCCCGGCGGCGGGGGGCGCCCCTCAAGAGACCCAGTACTTC. The gene calls are TRBV4-1 and TRBJ2-5; TRBD2 aligns across 8 bases. The V segment lost 4 bases and the J segment 2 bases; nucleotides outside the gene matches: 15. This CDR3 contains 18 residues. The germline CDR1 and CDR2 sequences are MGHRA and YSYEKL.

This clonotype has more than one count but fewer than ten. The chain has TRBV4-2 and TRBJ2-1; D is undetermined. CDR1 is LGHNA and CDR2 is YNFKEQ in the germline V gene. The CDR3 has 15 amino acids. V was shortened by 1 base and J by 6 bases, with 13 bases between the two germline ends. As DNA, the CDR3 is TGTGCCAGCAGCCAAGGTGTCGGTTTGGGCAATGAGCAGTTCTTC. The encoded protein is CASSQGVGLGNEQFF.